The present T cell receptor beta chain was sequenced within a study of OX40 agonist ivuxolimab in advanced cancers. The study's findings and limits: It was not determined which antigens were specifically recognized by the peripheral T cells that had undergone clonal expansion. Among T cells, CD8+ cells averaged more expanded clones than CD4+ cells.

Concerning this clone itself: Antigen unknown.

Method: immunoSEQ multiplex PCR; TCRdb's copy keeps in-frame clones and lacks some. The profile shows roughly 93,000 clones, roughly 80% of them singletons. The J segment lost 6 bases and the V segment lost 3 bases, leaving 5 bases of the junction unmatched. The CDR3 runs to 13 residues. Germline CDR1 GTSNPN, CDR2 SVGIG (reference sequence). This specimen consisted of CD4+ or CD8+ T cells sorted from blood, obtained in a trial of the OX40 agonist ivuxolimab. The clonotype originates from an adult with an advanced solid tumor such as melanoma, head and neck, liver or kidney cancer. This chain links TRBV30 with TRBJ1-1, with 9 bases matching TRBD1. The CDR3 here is CAWRGDREAEAFF. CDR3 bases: TGTGCCTGGAGAGGGGACAGGGAAGCTGAAGCTTTCTTT.